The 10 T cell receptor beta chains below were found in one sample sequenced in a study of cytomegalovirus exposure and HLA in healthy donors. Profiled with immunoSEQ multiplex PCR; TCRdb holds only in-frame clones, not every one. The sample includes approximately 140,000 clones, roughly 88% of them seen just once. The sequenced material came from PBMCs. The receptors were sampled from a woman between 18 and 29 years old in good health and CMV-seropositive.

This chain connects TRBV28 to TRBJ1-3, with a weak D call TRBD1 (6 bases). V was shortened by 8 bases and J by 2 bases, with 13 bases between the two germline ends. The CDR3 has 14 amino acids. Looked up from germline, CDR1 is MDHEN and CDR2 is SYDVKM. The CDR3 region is CASGSPGAGNTIYF. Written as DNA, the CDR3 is TGTGCCAGCGGATCTCCAGGGGCTGGAAACACCATATATTTT.

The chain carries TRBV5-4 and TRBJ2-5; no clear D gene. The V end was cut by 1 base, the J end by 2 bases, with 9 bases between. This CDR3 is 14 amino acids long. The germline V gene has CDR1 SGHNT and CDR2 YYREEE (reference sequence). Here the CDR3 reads CASSLSRSQETQYF. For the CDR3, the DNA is TGTGCCAGCAGCTTGTCCCGGTCACAAGAGACCCAGTACTTC.

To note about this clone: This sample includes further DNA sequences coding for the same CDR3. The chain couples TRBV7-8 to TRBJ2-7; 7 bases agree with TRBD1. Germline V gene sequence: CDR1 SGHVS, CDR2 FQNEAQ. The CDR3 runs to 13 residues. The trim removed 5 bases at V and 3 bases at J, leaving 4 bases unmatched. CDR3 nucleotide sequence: TGTGCCAGCAGCCCAAGGACAGGCTACGAGCAGTACTTC. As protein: CASSPRTGYEQYF.

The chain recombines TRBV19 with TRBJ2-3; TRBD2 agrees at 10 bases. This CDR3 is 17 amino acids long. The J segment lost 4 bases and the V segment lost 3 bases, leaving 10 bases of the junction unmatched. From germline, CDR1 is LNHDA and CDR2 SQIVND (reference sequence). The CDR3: CASSIRLAGARADTQYF. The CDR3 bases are TGTGCCAGTAGTATCCGGCTAGCGGGAGCGCGGGCAGATACGCAGTATTTT.

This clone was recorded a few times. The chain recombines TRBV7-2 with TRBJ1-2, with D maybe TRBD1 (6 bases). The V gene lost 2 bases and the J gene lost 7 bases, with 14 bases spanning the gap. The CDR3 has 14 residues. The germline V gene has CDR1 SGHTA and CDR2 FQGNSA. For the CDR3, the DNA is TGTGCCAGCAGCTTAAACAGGGATGGCGTTGGCTACACCTTC. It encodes CASSLNRDGVGYTF.

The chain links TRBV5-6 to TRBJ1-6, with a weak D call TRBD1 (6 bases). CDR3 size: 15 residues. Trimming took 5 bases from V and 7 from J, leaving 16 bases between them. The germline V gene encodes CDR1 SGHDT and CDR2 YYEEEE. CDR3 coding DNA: TGTGCCAGCAGATACGGACAGCGAGGGAATTCACCCCTCCACTTT. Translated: CASRYGQRGNSPLHF. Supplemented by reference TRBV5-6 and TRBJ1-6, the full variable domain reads DAGVTQSPTHLIKTRGQQVTLRCSPKSGHDTVSWYQQALGQGPQFIFQYYEEEERQRGNFPDRFSGHQFPNYSSELNVNALLLGDSALYLCASRYGQRGNSPLHFGNGTRLTVT.

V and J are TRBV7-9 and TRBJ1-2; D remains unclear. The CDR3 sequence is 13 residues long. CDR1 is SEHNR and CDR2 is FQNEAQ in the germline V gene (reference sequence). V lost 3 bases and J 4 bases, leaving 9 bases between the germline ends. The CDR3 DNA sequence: TGTGCCAGCAGCTTTAACAGAGCCTATGGCTACACCTTC. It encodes CASSFNRAYGYTF.

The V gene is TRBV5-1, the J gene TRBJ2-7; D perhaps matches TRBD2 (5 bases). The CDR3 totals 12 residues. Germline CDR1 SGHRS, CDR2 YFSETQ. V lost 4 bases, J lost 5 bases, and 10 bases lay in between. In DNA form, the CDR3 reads TGCGCCAGCAGCAGCGGACTGAACGAGCAGTACTTC. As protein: CASSSGLNEQYF.

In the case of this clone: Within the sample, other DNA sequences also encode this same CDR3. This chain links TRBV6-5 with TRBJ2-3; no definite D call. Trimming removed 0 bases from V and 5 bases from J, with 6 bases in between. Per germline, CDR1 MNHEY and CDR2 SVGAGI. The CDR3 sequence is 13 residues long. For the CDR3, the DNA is TGTGCCAGCAGTTACTCCACGGGAGATACGCAGTATTTT. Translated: CASSYSTGDTQYF.

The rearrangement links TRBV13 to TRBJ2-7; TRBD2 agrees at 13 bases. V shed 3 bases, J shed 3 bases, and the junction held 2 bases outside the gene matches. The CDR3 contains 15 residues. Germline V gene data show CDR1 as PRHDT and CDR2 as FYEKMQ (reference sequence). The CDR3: CASSFGTSGIYEQYF. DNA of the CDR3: TGTGCCAGCAGCTTCGGGACTAGCGGGATCTACGAGCAGTACTTC.